Following are 20 T cell receptor beta chains from one sample sequenced in a study of cytomegalovirus exposure and HLA in healthy donors. The PCR ran on 60 Vbeta and 13 Jbeta primers. Data came from immunoSEQ multiplex PCR; TCRdb stores just in-frame clones and leaves some out. The sample includes approximately 190,000 clones, more than 60% of them seen just once. The source material was PBMCs. These receptors all come from a woman aged 25 to 39 in good health and CMV-seropositive.

The chain uses TRBV5-4 and TRBJ2-1; TRBD1 is a possible D gene (5 bases). Germline V lookup: CDR1 SGHNT, CDR2 YYREEE (reference sequence). The V end was cut by 2 bases, the J end by 2 bases, with 14 bases between. The CDR3 contains 16 residues. The CDR3 protein is CASSFSGHSTYNEQFF. The DNA of the CDR3 is TGTGCCAGCAGCTTCTCCGGACATTCCACCTACAATGAGCAGTTCTTC.

CDR3 sequence reads: CASRIRGEQFF. The CDR3 DNA reads TGTGCCAGCAGGATTAGGGGTGAGCAGTTCTTC. This chain uses TRBV2 with TRBJ2-1; possibly TRBD1 for D (5 bases). Germline V gene lookup returns CDR1 SNHLY and CDR2 FYNNEI. Trimming took 6 bases from V and 9 from J, leaving 9 bases between them. The CDR3 runs 11 residues.

This clone was detected once. V is TRBV7-2 and J is TRBJ2-1; 11 bases align to TRBD2. Germline V gives CDR1 SGHTA, CDR2 FQGNSA. There are 13 residues in the CDR3. V lost 5 bases and J lost 14; bases outside the gene matches: 8. DNA for the CDR3: TGTGCCAGCAGCCCGATAGCGGGAGGGAGGGAGTTCTTC. Amino acid sequence: CASSPIAGGREFF.

The rearrangement uses TRBV5-1 and TRBJ2-1; D might be TRBD2 (5 bases). This CDR3 region has 15 residues. The V gene's germline CDR1 is SGHRS and CDR2 YFSETQ. Trimming stripped 5 bases from V and 1 base from J, with 13 bases between. The CDR3 protein is CASRKDLASYNEQFF. In DNA form, the CDR3 reads TGCGCCAGCAGAAAGGATTTAGCGTCCTACAATGAGCAGTTCTTC.

The rearrangement uses TRBV5-1 and TRBJ2-5, with D possibly being TRBD1 (5 bases). Germline CDR1 reads SGHRS; CDR2 reads YFSETQ. The CDR3 runs 13 residues. Trimming took off 4 bases at V and 7 bases at J, with 14 bases between the two ends. The CDR3 loop reads CASSPQAGSTQYF. The CDR3 bases are TGCGCCAGCAGCCCGCAGGCAGGGTCGACCCAGTACTTC.

This rearrangement joins TRBV30 to TRBJ2-5; perhaps TRBD1 as D (5 bases). Looked up from germline, CDR1 is GTSNPN and CDR2 is SVGIG (reference sequence). V gave up 0 bases and J gave up 5 bases, with 10 bases separating them. This CDR3 is 13 amino acids long. The CDR3 DNA follows: TGTGCCTGGAGTGTACGCAGGGCGGAGACCCAGTACTTC. This encodes CAWSVRRAETQYF.

The V gene is TRBV30, the J gene TRBJ2-2; 8 bases map to TRBD1. The length of the CDR3 is 14 residues. V lost 6 bases to trimming and J lost 5 bases; unmatched junction nucleotides: 8. Germline values: CDR1 GTSNPN, CDR2 SVGIG (reference sequence). The CDR3 is CACPRTGRTGELFF. The CDR3 nucleotides are TGTGCCTGTCCCAGGACAGGGAGGACCGGGGAGCTGTTTTTT.

This clone was seen just once. The V and J genes are TRBV5-6 and TRBJ2-5; D not certain. The CDR3 sequence is 13 residues long. Germline V gene lookup returns CDR1 SGHDT and CDR2 YYEEEE. V was cut by 0 bases and J by 1 base, with 4 bases left in between. The CDR3 sequence: CASSLGSQETQYF. DNA of the CDR3: TGTGCCAGCAGCTTGGGGAGCCAAGAGACCCAGTACTTC. Filled out from reference TRBV5-6 and TRBJ2-5, the complete variable domain reads DAGVTQSPTHLIKTRGQQVTLRCSPKSGHDTVSWYQQALGQGPQFIFQYYEEEERQRGNFPDRFSGHQFPNYSSELNVNALLLGDSALYLCASSLGSQETQYFGPGTRLLVL.

This rearrangement joins TRBV19 to TRBJ2-1, with 11 bases that match TRBD2. Trimming cost V 3 bases and J 4 bases; bases outside gene matches: 8. In germline, CDR1 is LNHDA, CDR2 SQIVND (reference sequence). This CDR3 region has 17 residues. The chain's CDR3 is CASSMAIAGGLYNEQFF. In DNA form, the CDR3 reads TGTGCCAGTAGTATGGCTATAGCGGGGGGGCTTTACAATGAGCAGTTCTTC.

DNA for the CDR3: TGCGCCAGCAGCACCGGACAGGGAAATGAACCCCTCCACTTT. This codes for CASSTGQGNEPLHF. V is TRBV5-1 and J is TRBJ1-6; 8 bases line up with TRBD1. Unmatched junction bases numbered 9, after V lost 4 bases and J lost 12 bases. The CDR3 has 14 residues. Looked up from germline, CDR1 is SGHRS and CDR2 is YFSETQ.

This clone is a singleton in its sample. CDR3 protein: CASSRGLNEKLFF. The CDR3 nucleotides are TGTGCCAGCAGCCGAGGGCTAAATGAAAAACTGTTTTTT. This chain joins TRBV11-2 and TRBJ1-4, with no clear D. Per germline, CDR1 SGHAT and CDR2 FQNNGV. This CDR3 spans 13 amino acids. Trimming removed 5 bases from V and 5 bases from J, with 9 bases in between.

This clone was picked up a small number of times. The genes are TRBV7-2 and TRBJ2-7; perhaps TRBD2 as D (6 bases). Germline V gene sequence: CDR1 SGHTA, CDR2 FQGNSA. The CDR3 consists of 15 residues. Trimming removed 1 base from V and 2 bases from J, with 12 bases in between. DNA of the CDR3: TGTGCCAGCAGCTTAGAGTTTGCGGGACCCTACGAGCAGTACTTC. Translating it yields CASSLEFAGPYEQYF.

The chain couples TRBV28 to TRBJ1-6; TRBD1 matches at 7 bases. With 7 bases clipped from V and 14 bases from J, the junction kept 11 bases outside the gene matches. This CDR3 is built from 13 residues. CDR1 MDHEN and CDR2 SYDVKM come from the germline V gene. Written as DNA, the CDR3 is TGTGCCAGCAATAGGGGGACAGAATCATCCCTCCACTTT. Translation gives CASNRGTESSLHF.

V usage is TRBV28 and J usage is TRBJ2-7; 8 positions agree with TRBD1. This CDR3 region has 13 residues. Germline V CDR1 and CDR2: MDHEN, SYDVKM. Trimming at V came to 2 bases and at J to 6 bases, leaving 3 bases not matched to a gene. The CDR3 DNA reads as TGTGCCAGCAGTTTACCTACAGGGGGCGAGCAGTACTTC. Amino acid sequence: CASSLPTGGEQYF.

In its sample, this clone was seen a few times. The chain recombines TRBV28 with TRBJ2-4; 10 bases are shared with TRBD1. Trimming at V came to 4 bases and at J to 6 bases, leaving 9 bases not matched to a gene. The germline V gene has CDR1 MDHEN and CDR2 SYDVKM. CDR3 length: 16 residues. The CDR3 here is CASSSTGGEYGNIQYF. The CDR3 DNA reads TGTGCCAGCAGTTCGACAGGGGGCGAGTACGGAAACATTCAGTACTTC.

The chain combines TRBV6-1 with TRBJ1-2; D is unclear. The CDR3 contains 12 residues. The V end was cut by 6 bases, the J end by 3 bases, with 8 bases between. Germline assignment: CDR1 MNHNS and CDR2 SASEGT. The CDR3 coding sequence is TGTGCCAGCAGCCGGGTGGACTATGGCTACACCTTC. Residues: CASSRVDYGYTF.

V and J are TRBV30 and TRBJ2-3; D is possibly TRBD2 (6 bases). From germline, CDR1 is GTSNPN and CDR2 SVGIG (reference sequence). CDR3 length: 13 residues. V lost 2 bases, J lost 6 bases, and 12 bases lay in between. This CDR3 reads CAWSLSRGDTQYF. The CDR3 DNA sequence: TGTGCCTGGAGTCTCTCTCGGGGGGATACGCAGTATTTT.

The J gene is TRBJ2-4, the V gene TRBV2, with 10 bases lining up with TRBD1. The CDR3 spans 16 residues. Trimming cost V 4 bases and J 0 bases; bases outside gene matches: 3. Germline assignment: CDR1 SNHLY and CDR2 FYNNEI. The CDR3 spells CASSGDRGIAKNIQYF. CDR3 nucleotide sequence: TGTGCCAGCAGTGGGGACAGGGGAATAGCCAAAAACATTCAGTACTTC.

The rearrangement joins TRBV30 to TRBJ1-4, with D possibly matching TRBD1 (5 bases). The germline V and J ends were trimmed by 2 bases and 2 bases, with 9 bases remaining between them. CDR1 is GTSNPN and CDR2 is SVGIG in the germline V gene (reference sequence). CDR3 length equals 14 residues. The CDR3 here is CAWSTGPTNEKLFF. CDR3 in DNA: TGTGCCTGGAGTACAGGCCCCACTAATGAAAAACTGTTTTTT.

The gene calls are TRBV6-5 and TRBJ2-1; 11 nucleotides agree with TRBD2. The CDR3 runs 15 residues. With V trimmed by 0 bases and J by 9 bases, 4 bases remained unmatched. Germline CDR1 reads MNHEY; CDR2 reads SVGAGI. The DNA for the CDR3 is TGTGCCAGCAGTTACTCGCTAGCGGGGGGCGGTGAGCAGTTCTTC. The encoded protein is CASSYSLAGGGEQFF.